This TCR gamma chain was identified in a study of gamma-delta T cells after stem cell transplantation. TCRdb re-called clones from the RT-PCR reads using CATT. Here the sample spans some 1,800 gamma-chain clones, 18% being singletons. J lost 2 bases, V lost 1 base, and 4 bases had no gene match. CDR3 size: 15 residues. The germline V gene has CDR1 VINAFY and CDR2 YDVSNSKD. Relative to its sample, this clone is medium-sized. The source material was gamma-delta T cells. This chain joins TRGV5 and TRGJP2. The receptor's source is a human donor. It is not recorded whose cells these are; they may come from a transplant donor. CDR3 bases: TGTGCCACCTGGGACAGAGTGAGTAGTGATTGGATCAAGACGTTT. This codes for CATWDRVSSDWIKTF.